The 10 T cell receptor beta chains below all came from one sample that was sequenced in a study of cytomegalovirus exposure and HLA in healthy donors. The PCR made use of 60 Vbeta and 13 Jbeta primers. Sequenced by immunoSEQ multiplex PCR; TCRdb stores in-frame clones only, minus some. The sample includes tens of thousands of clones, less than 85% seen only once; the top ten take roughly 2.2%. The material sequenced was PBMCs. These receptors all stem from a man between 18 and 35 years old in good health and CMV-seronegative.

This clone was seen once. This chain joins TRBV30 and TRBJ1-2, with 8 bases identical to TRBD1. Germline CDR1 is GTSNPN and CDR2 is SVGIG (reference sequence). The CDR3 loop spans 11 amino acids. V was clipped by 7 bases and J by 8 bases; unmatched bases: 6. The CDR3 region is CAYTGGIGYTF. The CDR3 DNA follows: TGTGCCTATACAGGGGGTATCGGCTACACCTTC.

The rearrangement uses TRBV4-1 and TRBJ2-1; 8 positions match TRBD2. Germline CDR1 is MGHRA and CDR2 is YSYEKL. The V segment lost 0 bases and the J segment 0 bases; nucleotides outside the gene matches: 10. The CDR3 sequence is 19 residues long. CDR3 DNA sequence: TGCGCCAGCAGCCAAGAGCGAAGGTCCAGCGGGAGCTCCTACAATGAGCAGTTCTTC. Translating it yields CASSQERRSSGSSYNEQFF.

Note on this clone: Sequence at one end of the junction differs from germline and may be a read error. The chain has TRBV12-5 and TRBJ2-7; possibly TRBD2 for D (5 bases). Germline V lookup: CDR1 LGHNT, CDR2 FRNRAP. This CDR3 has 14 residues. The CDR3 sequence: CASGSERIPYKQYF. CDR3 sequence (DNA): TGTGCTAGTGGCTCGGAGCGGATCCCCTACAAGCAGTACTTC.

The gene calls are TRBV29-1 and TRBJ2-1; 10 positions match TRBD2. Germline trimming cut 7 bases from V and 2 bases from J; bases unmatched to any gene: 8. This CDR3 is built from 15 residues. Germline lookup yields CDR1 SQVTM and CDR2 ANQGSEA. The CDR3 sequence: CSAPPSGRAYNEQFF. CDR3 DNA: TGCAGCGCCCCCCCCAGCGGGAGGGCCTACAATGAGCAGTTCTTC.

V and J are TRBV6-5 and TRBJ1-1; no clear D. With 7 bases removed from V and 5 bases from J, the gap between germline ends came to 11 bases. CDR1 and CDR2 from the germline V gene are MNHEY and SVGAGI. This CDR3 has 12 amino acids. The CDR3 here is CASTPGGTEAFF. The DNA of the CDR3 is TGTGCCAGCACCCCGGGAGGAACTGAAGCTTTCTTT.

This chain connects TRBV27 to TRBJ2-7, with TRBD2 identical over 13 bases. Germline V gene lookup returns CDR1 MNHEY and CDR2 SMNVEV (reference sequence). This CDR3 region has 17 residues. Trimming removed 4 bases from V and 5 bases from J; junction bases left unmatched: 11. The CDR3 is CASSSHPTSGRWDEQYF. In DNA, the CDR3 is TGTGCCAGCAGTTCACACCCGACTAGCGGGAGGTGGGACGAGCAGTACTTC.

The chain carries TRBV7-9 and TRBJ1-5; D remains unclear. Germline V lookup: CDR1 SEHNR, CDR2 FQNEAQ (reference sequence). V was cut by 3 bases and J by 6 bases, with 6 bases left in between. The CDR3 contains 12 residues. CDR3 amino acids: CASSFGGQPQHF. CDR3 nucleotide sequence: TGTGCCAGCAGCTTTGGAGGTCAGCCCCAGCATTTT. Full variable domain (remainder filled in from reference TRBV7-9 and TRBJ1-5): DTGVSQNPRHKITKRGQNVTFRCDPISEHNRLYWYRQTLGQGPEFLTYFQNEAQLEKSRLLSDRFSAERPKGSFSTLEIQRTEQGDSAMYLCASSFGGQPQHFGDGTRLSIL.

V is TRBV6-5 and J is TRBJ1-5; D gene unclear. Germline V gene data show CDR1 as MNHEY and CDR2 as SVGAGI. There are 14 residues in the CDR3. The germline V and J ends were trimmed by 6 bases and 1 base, with 10 bases remaining between them. CDR3 sequence (DNA): TGTGCCAGCAGAACTATGAGGAGCAATCAGCCCCAGCATTTT. Encoded protein: CASRTMRSNQPQHF.

This chain connects TRBV30 to TRBJ2-7, with 11 bases identical to TRBD2. After removal of 8 bases from V and 7 bases from J, the junction contained 4 bases not matched to a gene. The CDR3 extends over 11 amino acids. Germline V gene lookup returns CDR1 GTSNPN and CDR2 SVGIG (reference sequence). Written as DNA, the CDR3 is TGTGCCACCTTAGCGGGAGGGGAGCAGTACTTC. Protein product: CATLAGGEQYF. The full variable domain, in which reference TRBV30 and TRBJ2-7 provide the parts outside the CDR3, is SQTIHQWPATLVQPVGSPLSLECTVEGTSNPNLYWYRQAAGRGLQLLFYSVGIGQISSEVPQNLSASRPQDRQFILSSKKLLLSDSGFYLCATLAGGEQYFGPGTRLTVT.

The rearrangement links TRBV5-1 to TRBJ2-2, with 10 bases lining up with TRBD2. Per germline, CDR1 SGHRS and CDR2 YFSETQ. This CDR3 region has 15 residues. The ends lost 8 bases at V and 3 bases at J; junction bases unmatched: 7. The CDR3 spells CASLAGVVDTGELFF. The CDR3 nucleotides read TGCGCCAGTCTAGCGGGAGTAGTTGACACCGGGGAGCTGTTTTTT.